A selection of T cell receptor beta chains follows, all from one sample in a study of beta chain features in type 1 diabetes. Profiling relied on immunoSEQ multiplex PCR, and the TCRdb table lists in-frame clones only, not all of them. The sample holds 160,000 or so clones, approximately 62% seen once. The sample consisted of naive CD4+ T cells from blood. The receptors were sampled from a man aged 30 to 45 with type 1 diabetes. The CDR3 runs from the conserved cysteine through the conserved F or W. A D gene is named only where the DNA matches it firmly. Rows give clone size only sometimes, using once, few, many, or a class for an expanded clone.

CDR3 DNA: TGTGCCAGCAGTTTGTCCTCCGGAGAGACCCAGTACTTC
CDR3 protein: CASSLSSGETQYF
V gene: TRBV28
D gene: NA
J gene: TRBJ2-5
clone size: once

CDR3 DNA: TGCGCCAGCAGCCCGGGACGTCAAGAGACCCAGTACTTC
CDR3 protein: CASSPGRQETQYF
V gene: TRBV5-1
D gene: NA
J gene: TRBJ2-5
clone size: NA

CDR3 DNA: TGTGCCAGCAGCTTGGGACAGTCACTCAACTATGGCTACACCTTC
CDR3 protein: CASSLGQSLNYGYTF
V gene: TRBV5-4
D gene: NA
J gene: TRBJ1-2
clone size: NA

CDR3 DNA: TGTGCCAGCAGCTTAGTCAGGACAGGGGTTACTGGGGCCAACGTCCTGACTTTC
CDR3 protein: CASSLVRTGVTGANVLTF
V gene: TRBV7-2
D gene: TRBD1
J gene: TRBJ2-6
clone size: few

CDR3 DNA: TGCGCCAGCAGCTTGGAGGGACGGAGGGAAGAGACCCAGTACTTC
CDR3 protein: CASSLEGRREETQYF
V gene: TRBV5-1
D gene: NA
J gene: TRBJ2-5
clone size: NA

CDR3 DNA: TGTGCCAGCAGCGTGATAGGGACTAGCGGGTCGGGAGATACGCAGTATTTT
CDR3 protein: CASSVIGTSGSGDTQYF
V gene: TRBV9
D gene: TRBD2
J gene: TRBJ2-3
clone size: NA

CDR3 DNA: TGTGCCAGCTCACCAAACCGGCAGGGGGTCTACGAGCAGTACTTC
CDR3 protein: CASSPNRQGVYEQYF
V gene: TRBV18
D gene: TRBD1
J gene: TRBJ2-7
clone size: NA

CDR3 DNA: TGCAGCGTTGAAGTAGAAGGGACTGAAGCTTTCTTT
CDR3 protein: CSVEVEGTEAFF
V gene: TRBV29-1
D gene: NA
J gene: TRBJ1-1
clone size: NA

CDR3 DNA: TGCAGCGTCAAGGACAGGGCCCTCAATGAGCAGTTCTTC
CDR3 protein: CSVKDRALNEQFF
V gene: TRBV29-1
D gene: TRBD1
J gene: TRBJ2-1
clone size: few

CDR3 DNA: TGCAGCGTCGCAACAGGGAACACTGAAGCTTTCTTT
CDR3 protein: CSVATGNTEAFF
V gene: TRBV29-1
D gene: NA
J gene: TRBJ1-1
clone size: NA

CDR3 DNA: TGTGCCAGCAGCAAGGACAGAGTCCAAGAGACCCAGTACTTC
CDR3 protein: CASSKDRVQETQYF
V gene: TRBV7-8
D gene: NA
J gene: TRBJ2-5
clone size: NA

CDR3 DNA: TGTGCCAGCGCCTCAAATTCACCCCTCCACTTT
CDR3 protein: CASASNSPLHF
V gene: TRBV28
D gene: NA
J gene: TRBJ1-6
clone size: NA

CDR3 DNA: TGTGCCAGCTCACCCAGGACTTTCGCGTCAGGCCAAGAGACCCAGTACTTC
CDR3 protein: CASSPRTFASGQETQYF
V gene: TRBV18
D gene: NA
J gene: TRBJ2-5
clone size: NA

CDR3 DNA: TGTGCCTGGAGTGTAATGGACAGCACCGGGGAGCTGTTTTTT
CDR3 protein: CAWSVMDSTGELFF
V gene: TRBV30
D gene: NA
J gene: TRBJ2-2
clone size: NA

CDR3 DNA: TGCAGCGTGGAGGACAGGAATTACTATGGCTACACCTTC
CDR3 protein: CSVEDRNYYGYTF
V gene: TRBV29-1
D gene: TRBD1
J gene: TRBJ1-2
clone size: once